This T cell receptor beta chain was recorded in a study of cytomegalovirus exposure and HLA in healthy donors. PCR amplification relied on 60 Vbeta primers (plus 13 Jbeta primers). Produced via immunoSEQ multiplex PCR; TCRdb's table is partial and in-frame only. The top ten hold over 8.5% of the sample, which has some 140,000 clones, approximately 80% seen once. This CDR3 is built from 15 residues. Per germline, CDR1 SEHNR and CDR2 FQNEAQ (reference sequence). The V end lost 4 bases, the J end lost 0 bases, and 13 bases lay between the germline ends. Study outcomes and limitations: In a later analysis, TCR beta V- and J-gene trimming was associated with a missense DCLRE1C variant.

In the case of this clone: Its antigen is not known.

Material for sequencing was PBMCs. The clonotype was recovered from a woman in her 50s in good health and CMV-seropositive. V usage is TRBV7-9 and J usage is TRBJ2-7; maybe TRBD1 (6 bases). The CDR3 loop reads CASSWGQSYSYEQYF. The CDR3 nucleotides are TGTGCCAGCAGCTGGGGACAATCCTACTCCTACGAGCAGTACTTC.